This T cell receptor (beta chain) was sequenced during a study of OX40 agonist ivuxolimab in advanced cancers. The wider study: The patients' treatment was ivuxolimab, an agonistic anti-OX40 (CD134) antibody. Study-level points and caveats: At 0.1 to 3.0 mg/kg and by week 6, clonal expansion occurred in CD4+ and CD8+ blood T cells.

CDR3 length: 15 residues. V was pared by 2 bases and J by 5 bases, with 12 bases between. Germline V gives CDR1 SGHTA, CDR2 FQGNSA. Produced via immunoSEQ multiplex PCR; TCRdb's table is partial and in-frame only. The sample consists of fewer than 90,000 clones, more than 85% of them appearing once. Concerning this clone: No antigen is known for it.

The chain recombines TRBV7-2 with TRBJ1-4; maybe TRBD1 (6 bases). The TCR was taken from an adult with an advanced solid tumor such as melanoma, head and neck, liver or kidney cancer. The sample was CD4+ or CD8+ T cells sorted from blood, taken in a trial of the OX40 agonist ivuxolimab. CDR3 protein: CASSLQGNLNEKLFF. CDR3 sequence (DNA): TGTGCCAGCAGCTTACAGGGGAATTTAAATGAAAAACTGTTTTTT.